The TCR beta chain described here comes from a study of T cell changes during pregnancy in multiple sclerosis. Produced via immunoSEQ multiplex PCR; TCRdb's table is partial and in-frame only. Counted here are 55,000 to 65,000 clones, about nine tenths occurring once; the ten biggest clones make up over 3%. The sequence came from a female donor in good health, enrolled as a control in a pregnancy study. The specimen was peripheral blood, collected in the first trimester of pregnancy.

CDR3 residues: CASSLPLNRAPYNEQFF. CDR3 in DNA: TGTGCCAGCAGTTTGCCCCTAAACAGGGCACCCTACAATGAGCAGTTCTTC. The chain has TRBV28 and TRBJ2-1, with a weak D call TRBD1 (6 bases). The ends were cut back, 3 bases at V and 2 bases at J, with 17 bases in the middle. The length of the CDR3 is 17 residues. The V gene's germline CDR1 is MDHEN and CDR2 SYDVKM. Full variable domain (remainder filled in from reference TRBV28 and TRBJ2-1): DVKVTQSSRYLVKRTGEKVFLECVQDMDHENMFWYRQDPGLGLRLIYFSYDVKMKEKGDIPEGYSVSREKKERFSLILESASTNQTSMYLCASSLPLNRAPYNEQFFGPGTRLTVL.